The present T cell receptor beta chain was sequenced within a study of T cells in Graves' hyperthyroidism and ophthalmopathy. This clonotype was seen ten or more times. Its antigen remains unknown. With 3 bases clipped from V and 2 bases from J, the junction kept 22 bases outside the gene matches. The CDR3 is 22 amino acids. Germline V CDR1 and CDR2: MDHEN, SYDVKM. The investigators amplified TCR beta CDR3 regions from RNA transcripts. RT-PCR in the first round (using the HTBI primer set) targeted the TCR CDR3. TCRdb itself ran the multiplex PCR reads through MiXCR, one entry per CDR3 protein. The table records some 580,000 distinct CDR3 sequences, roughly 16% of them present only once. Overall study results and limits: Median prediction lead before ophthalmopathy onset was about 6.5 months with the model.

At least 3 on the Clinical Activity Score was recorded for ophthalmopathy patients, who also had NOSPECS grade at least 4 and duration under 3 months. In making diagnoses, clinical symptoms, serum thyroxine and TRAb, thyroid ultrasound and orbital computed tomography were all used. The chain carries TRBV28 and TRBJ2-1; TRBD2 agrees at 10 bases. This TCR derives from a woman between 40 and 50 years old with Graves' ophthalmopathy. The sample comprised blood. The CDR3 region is CASSFVGTDASLAGGTYNEQFF. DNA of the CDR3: TGTGCCAGCAGTTTCGTTGGTACAGACGCGTCCTTAGCGGGAGGTACCTACAATGAGCAGTTCTTC.